A single TCR beta chain is shown here with its context. No antigen is known for it. It has no much larger one-base neighbor in the sample; base qualities were not kept. Collaborating institutions collected whole blood in K2EDTA tubes following their own protocols. Collaborator samples were shipped for TCRbeta analysis as frozen whole blood, isolated PBMCs, or DNA extracted from either sample type. Reading the germline V gene gives CDR1 SGHTA and CDR2 FQGNSA. Including cysteine and phenylalanine, the CDR3 has 17 amino acids. Kept here is only the CDR3 DNA, which spans 51 bases and is read in frame from base 1. The junction carries 22 bases between V and J, which are trimmed by 5 bases and 3 bases respectively. TCRbeta CDR3 regions were amplified from genomic DNA using the immunoSEQ Assay, a bias-controlled multiplex PCR. From the authors' description of their analysis: The number of nucleated cells in each sample was estimated from the amplification of reference gene primers within the assay. To quantify the absolute abundance of each unique TCRbeta CDR3 rearrangement, sequence reads were collapsed and filtered. For each sample, productive Simpson clonality was calculated as the square root of Simpson's diversity index over productive rearrangements. In TCRdb, the immuneACCESS table is reduced to in-frame sequences with V and J assigned. These tables do not hold every clone; where another copy was compared, an unresolved V gene accounts for under half, and the others remain unexplained. The V and J calls and clone size were taken over from that table, and D and trimming were inferred from the DNA. For this sample the table gives around 54,000 clones, of which around 90% were detected only once. The top ten hold roughly 2% of the sample.

These data belong to a study of blood T cell repertoires in COVID-19 (TCRdb year 2020). About the investigation overall: The collaborator samples originated in the United States, Italy and Spain and spanned the acute and convalescent phases of COVID-19. The material from the prospective study consisted of cDNA or gDNA derived from T cells, B-cell-depleted T cells, or PBMCs. Deeply sampled blood TCRbeta repertoires from subjects exposed to, actively infected with, or recovered from COVID-19 were included in the dataset. The repertoires were released in a freely available public database meant as a resource for research on the immune response to SARS-CoV-2. The samples were drawn from two sources: the first 160 participants of the ongoing ImmuneRACE study, and fewer than 1,500 subjects contributed by 6 global collaborators. A de-identified subject ID, COVID-19 status, age in years and sex were almost always included in the sample metadata. Where available, HLA class I and class II types were taken from metadata supplied by the sample provider and were not determined by assay-based typing.

What the study reported, not specific to this receptor: Clinical and demographic metadata were provided uncurated, with the amount varying by source and participant.

The sequence joins TRBV7-2 to TRBJ2-5, and the D gene may be TRBD1, 6 bases matching. Input material: peripheral blood. The origin of this receptor is a human donor in a cohort sampled during active COVID-19. The CDR3 reads as follows: CASSAKRDTGIKETQYF. The nucleotides read TGTGCCAGCAGCGCAAAGAGGGACACTGGGATAAAAGAGACCCAGTACTTC.